This is a list of T cell receptor beta chains from one sample in a study of vaccination effects on CD4 cells after COVID-19. These receptors' antigens are unknown. Some clones are missing from TCRdb's copy, which holds only in-frame ones; the method was immunoSEQ multiplex PCR. The table shows more than 15,000 clones, with about 74% occurring only once. Sample: CD4+ T cells from PBMCs cultured with SARS-CoV-2 spike peptides, taken after COVID-19 vaccination. The receptors originated from a human donor who had a prior SARS-CoV-2 infection. The CDR3 runs from the conserved cysteine through the conserved F or W. A D gene is named only where the DNA matches it firmly. Size is stated for part of the rows, as once, few or many counts, or as a class when the clone is expanded.

>.|TRBV23-1|.|TRBJ2-1
TGCGCCAGCAGTCAACCCGACCCATTTCAGCAGTTCTTC
CASSQPDPFQQFF
>.|TRBV5-1|.|TRBJ2-3
TGCGCCAGCAGCTTCCCTAGGGACAGCACAGATACGCAGTATTTT
CASSFPRDSTDTQYF
>.|TRBV6-5|.|TRBJ1-3
TGTGCCAGCAGTTACTCAACAGGGACTTCTGGAAACACCATATATTTT
CASSYSTGTSGNTIYF
>.|TRBV5-6|TRBD2|TRBJ2-2
TGTGCCAGCAGACCCCATAGCGGGGCCGTCACCGGGGAGCTGTTTTTT
CASRPHSGAVTGELFF
>.|TRBV3-1/TRBV3-2|.|TRBJ2-7
TGTGCCAGCAGCCAGTCTACAGGGATCTACGAGCAGTACTTC
CASSQSTGIYEQYF
>few|TRBV30|TRBD2|TRBJ2-7
TGTGCCTGGAGTCTCTGGGGGGGCTACGAGCAGTACTTC
CAWSLWGGYEQYF
>.|TRBV5-8|TRBD2|TRBJ2-3
TGTGCCAGCAGCCCGGGGATAGCGGGGGGGGCAGATACGCAGTATTTT
CASSPGIAGGADTQYF
>.|TRBV4-2|TRBD2|TRBJ2-1
TGTGCCAGCAGCCAAGTGTGGGGGGGGAATAACAATGAGCAGTTCTTC
CASSQVWGGNNNEQFF
>.|TRBV12-3/TRBV12-4|.|TRBJ2-3
TGTGCCAGCAGTTTATGGGGGGCAGATACGCAGTATTTT
CASSLWGADTQYF
>few|TRBV7-3|.|TRBJ2-2
TGTGCCAGCAGCTTACGAGGGGGAACCGGGGAGCTGTTTTTT
CASSLRGGTGELFF
>.|TRBV18|.|TRBJ2-7
TGTGCCAGCTCACCGAATGGGCGTTCGGTCGAGCAGTACTTC
CASSPNGRSVEQYF
>.|TRBV5-1|.|TRBJ2-4
TGCGCCAGCAGCCTAGGGGCGATACTAGCCAAAAACATTCAGTACTTC
CASSLGAILAKNIQYF
>.|TRBV15|.|TRBJ2-3
TGTGCCACCAGCAGACGTAGGGGGGCAGATACAGATACGCAGTATTTT
CATSRRRGADTDTQYF
>.|TRBV2|TRBD1|TRBJ2-2
TGTGCCAGCAGGCCCGGGACAGGGACCGGGGAGCTGTTTTTT
CASRPGTGTGELFF
>.|TRBV5-1|.|TRBJ2-5
TGCGCCAGCAGCTTTAGTCCCGGAGGGCAAGAGACCCAGTACTTC
CASSFSPGGQETQYF
>.|TRBV11-1|TRBD1|TRBJ1-1
TGTGCCAGCAGCCACCCAGGACAGGGCAACACTGAAGCTTTCTTT
CASSHPGQGNTEAFF
>.|TRBV5-4|TRBD1|TRBJ2-7
TGTGCCAGCAGCCCGACTGGGACAGGGGGCGAGCAGTACTTC
CASSPTGTGGEQYF
>.|TRBV12-5|TRBD1|TRBJ1-6
TGTGCTAGTGGTTCCTCCTTGTGGGGACAGGGAGCCAATTCACCCCTCCACTTT
CASGSSLWGQGANSPLHF
>.|TRBV7-3|TRBD2|TRBJ2-1
TGTGCCAGCAGTCCCTCTAGCGGGGGTCACAATGAGCAGTTCTTC
CASSPSSGGHNEQFF
>.|TRBV5-4|.|TRBJ1-4
TGTGCCAGCAGCTTGACAGGGCATAATGAAAAACTGTTTTTT
CASSLTGHNEKLFF
>.|TRBV6-5|.|TRBJ1-3
TGTGCCAGCAGACCCGGGAGGACAACCGGAAACACCATATATTTT
CASRPGRTTGNTIYF
>.|TRBV6-2/TRBV6-3|.|TRBJ2-1
TGTGCCAGCAGTTACCCGGGGACTTATGGGATAGAGCAGTTCTTC
CASSYPGTYGIEQFF
>.|TRBV5-1|TRBD1|TRBJ1-4
TGCGCCAGCAGCCGGGGACAGGGTGCAACTAATGAAAAACTGTTTTTT
CASSRGQGATNEKLFF
>.|TRBV3-1/TRBV3-2|TRBD1|TRBJ1-1
TGTGCCAGCAGCCAAAGGGACAGTCGTAGGACTGAAGCTTTCTTT
CASSQRDSRRTEAFF
>.|TRBV18|.|TRBJ2-5
TGTGCCAGCTCACCATTCTCCGGCGGGAAAGAGACCCAGTACTTC
CASSPFSGGKETQYF
>.|TRBV5-5|.|TRBJ1-2
TGTGCCAGCAGCCGGGATTCACTCCCCCGAGGGCACTATGGCTACACCTTC
CASSRDSLPRGHYGYTF
>few|TRBV29-1|.|TRBJ2-3
TGCAGCGTTGGCCTCAGGGGTTCAGCCGATACGCAGTATTTT
CSVGLRGSADTQYF
>.|TRBV6-5|TRBD2|TRBJ2-1
TGTGCCAGCAGCCTAAAACTAGCGGGAGTTGAGTTCTTC
CASSLKLAGVEFF
>.|TRBV27|.|TRBJ2-3
TGTGCCAGCAGTCCCGGTCCCTGGTTTACGCAGTATTTT
CASSPGPWFTQYF
>.|TRBV9|TRBD2|TRBJ2-2
TGTGCCAGCGGTAGATTATCGGGGGGACCCGGGGAGCTGTTTTTT
CASGRLSGGPGELFF
>.|TRBV6-5|.|TRBJ1-3
TGTGCCACCTCGGACCCGGGAAGCGCTGGAAACACCATATATTTT
CATSDPGSAGNTIYF
>.|TRBV12-3/TRBV12-4|.|TRBJ2-1
TGTGCCAGCAGTAATAGGGGCCATGAGCAGTTCTTC
CASSNRGHEQFF
>few|TRBV18|.|TRBJ1-1
TGTGCCAGCTCACCCAGTACGGGGATGAACACTGAAGCTTTCTTT
CASSPSTGMNTEAFF
>.|TRBV19|TRBD2|TRBJ2-7
TGTGCCAGTAGTACTAGCGGGGGGCACTACGAGCAGTACTTC
CASSTSGGHYEQYF
>.|TRBV7-2|TRBD2|TRBJ2-5
TGTGCCAGCAGCTTCCTAGCGGGGTCAGAGACCCAGTACTTC
CASSFLAGSETQYF
>few|TRBV6-2/TRBV6-3|.|TRBJ1-5
TGTGCCAGCAGTTACCGGGGAAATCAGCCCCAGCATTTT
CASSYRGNQPQHF
>once|TRBV5-1|.|TRBJ1-3
TGCGCCAGCAGCTTGTTTGGGGGCAATTCTGGAAACACCATATATTTT
CASSLFGGNSGNTIYF
>.|TRBV7-8|.|TRBJ2-1
TGTGCCAGCAGCTTAGGATGGGGGGGCGAGCAGTTCTTC
CASSLGWGGEQFF
>.|TRBV5-1|.|TRBJ2-5
TGCGCCAGCAGTCGGGCGGCAGAAGAGACCCAGTACTTC
CASSRAAEETQYF
>.|TRBV5-1|TRBD1|TRBJ1-2
TGCGCCAGCAGCTTGGAGACAGGGGAACGAGGCTACACCTTC
CASSLETGERGYTF
>.|TRBV6-5|.|TRBJ1-1
TGTGCCAGCAGTTCCAGAATGAACACTGAAGCTTTCTTT
CASSSRMNTEAFF
>.|TRBV14|.|TRBJ2-5
TGTGCCAGCAGCCAAGACATAGATAGACCAGAGACCCAGTACTTC
CASSQDIDRPETQYF
>.|TRBV6-1|.|TRBJ1-3
TGTGCCAGCAGTGAATATAGCCCCGGACAGTCTGGAAACACCATATATTTT
CASSEYSPGQSGNTIYF
>.|TRBV29-1|TRBD1|TRBJ2-5
TGCAGCGTTCCTAGGGACAGGGGGCCCCAAGAGACCCAGTACTTC
CSVPRDRGPQETQYF
>.|TRBV6-5|.|TRBJ2-1
TGTGCCAGCAGTTACTCTCATGACTACAATGAGCAGTTCTTC
CASSYSHDYNEQFF
>few|TRBV4-3|TRBD1|TRBJ2-2
TGCGCCAGCAGCCAAAAGACAGGGGTCCCTGGGGAGCTGTTTTTT
CASSQKTGVPGELFF
>.|TRBV5-1|.|TRBJ1-1
TGCGCCAGCAAAAATGGCCCGGGGAACACTGAAGCTTTCTTT
CASKNGPGNTEAFF
>.|TRBV12-5|TRBD2|TRBJ2-3
TGTGCTAGTGGTTTGGTAATTTCTAGCGGGAGCACAGATACGCAGTATTTT
CASGLVISSGSTDTQYF
>.|TRBV7-8|.|TRBJ1-1
TGTGCCAGCAGCTTAGGTCCAGGGAGATCGACTGAAGCTTTCTTT
CASSLGPGRSTEAFF
>.|TRBV6-5|.|TRBJ2-1
TGTGCCAGCAGTTACTCAGGAAGCTCCTACAATGAGCAGTTCTTC
CASSYSGSSYNEQFF
>.|TRBV11-3|.|TRBJ2-5
TGTGCCAGCAGCTCGGGTGCGGAGACCCAGTACTTC
CASSSGAETQYF
>.|TRBV2|TRBD2|TRBJ2-3
TGTGCCAGCAGTGAAGACGGCGGGGGGCGCACAGATACGCAGTATTTT
CASSEDGGGRTDTQYF
>once|TRBV5-6|TRBD2|TRBJ2-3
TGTGCCAGCAGCCTTAGCGGGGCGGGCACAGATACGCAGTATTTT
CASSLSGAGTDTQYF